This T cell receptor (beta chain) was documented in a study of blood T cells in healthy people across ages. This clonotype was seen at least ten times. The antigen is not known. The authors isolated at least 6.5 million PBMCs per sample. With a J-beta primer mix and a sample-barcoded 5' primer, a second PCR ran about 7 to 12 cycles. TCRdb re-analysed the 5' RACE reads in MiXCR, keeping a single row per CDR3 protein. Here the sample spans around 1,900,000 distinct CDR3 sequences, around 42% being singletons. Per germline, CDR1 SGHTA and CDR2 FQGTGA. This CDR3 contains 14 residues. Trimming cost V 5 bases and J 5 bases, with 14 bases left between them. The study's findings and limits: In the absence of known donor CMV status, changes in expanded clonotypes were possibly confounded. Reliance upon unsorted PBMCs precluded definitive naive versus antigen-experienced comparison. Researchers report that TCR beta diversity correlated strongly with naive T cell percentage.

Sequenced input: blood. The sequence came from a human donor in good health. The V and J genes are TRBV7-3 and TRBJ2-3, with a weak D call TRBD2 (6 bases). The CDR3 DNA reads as TGTGCCAGCAGCCTGGACTATAATGAAGATACGCAGTATTTT. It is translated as CASSLDYNEDTQYF.